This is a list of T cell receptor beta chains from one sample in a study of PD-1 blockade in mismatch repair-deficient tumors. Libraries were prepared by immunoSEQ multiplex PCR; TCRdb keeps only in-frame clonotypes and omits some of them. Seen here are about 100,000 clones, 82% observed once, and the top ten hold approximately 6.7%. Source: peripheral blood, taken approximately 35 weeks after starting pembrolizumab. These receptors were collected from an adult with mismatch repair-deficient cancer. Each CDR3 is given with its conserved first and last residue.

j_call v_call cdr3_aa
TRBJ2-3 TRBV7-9 CASSLKGAELTQYF
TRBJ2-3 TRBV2 CASSLRGRITDTQYF
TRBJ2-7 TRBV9 CASSVGQDSYEQYF
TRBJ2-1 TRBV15 CATSRGRTIHEQFF
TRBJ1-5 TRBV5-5 CASSLTLFNQPQHF
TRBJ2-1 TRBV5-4 CASSQRPSGTYNEQFF
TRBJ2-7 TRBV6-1 CASSEGSGRVGYEQYF
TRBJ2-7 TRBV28 CASSYLAGGPLLEQYF
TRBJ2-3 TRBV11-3 CASTHRASSYTDTQYF
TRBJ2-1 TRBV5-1 CASSPGGEAGAPTHSYNEQFF
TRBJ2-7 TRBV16 CASSQSWQGGFGQYF
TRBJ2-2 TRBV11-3 CASSLDAGRVNTGELFF
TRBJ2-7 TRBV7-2 CASSLGDIYEQYF
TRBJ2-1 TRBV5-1 CASSFGLGSEQFF
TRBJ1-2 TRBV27 CASSFGPLVGYTF
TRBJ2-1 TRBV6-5 CASSYSRAAFYNEQFF
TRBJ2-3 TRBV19 CASSPFEGTLEDTQYF
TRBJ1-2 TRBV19 CASRPTGVSGYTF
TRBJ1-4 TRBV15 CATSSKTGELEKLFF
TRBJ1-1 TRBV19 CASSIDGNTEAFF
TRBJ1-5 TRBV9 CASSERRVWRDTNQPQHF
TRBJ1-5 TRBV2 CASSGGTGEQPQHF